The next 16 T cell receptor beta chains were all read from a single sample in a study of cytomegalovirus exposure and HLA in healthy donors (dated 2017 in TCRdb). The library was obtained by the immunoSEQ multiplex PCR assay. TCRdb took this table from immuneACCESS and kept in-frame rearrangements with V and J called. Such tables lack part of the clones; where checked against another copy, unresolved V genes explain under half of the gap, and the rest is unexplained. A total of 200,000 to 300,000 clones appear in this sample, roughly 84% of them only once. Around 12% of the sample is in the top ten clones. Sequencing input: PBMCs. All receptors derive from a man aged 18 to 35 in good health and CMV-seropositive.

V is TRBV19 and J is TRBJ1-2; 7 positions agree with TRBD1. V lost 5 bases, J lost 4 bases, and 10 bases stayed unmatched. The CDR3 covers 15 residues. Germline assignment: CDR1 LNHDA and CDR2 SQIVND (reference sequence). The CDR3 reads CASSPAGGGLYGYTF. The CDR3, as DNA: TGTGCCAGTAGTCCCGCAGGGGGAGGACTCTATGGCTACACCTTC.

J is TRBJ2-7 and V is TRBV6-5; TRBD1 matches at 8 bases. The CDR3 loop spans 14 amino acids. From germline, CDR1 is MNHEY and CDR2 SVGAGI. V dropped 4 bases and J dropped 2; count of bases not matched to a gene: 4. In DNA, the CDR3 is TGTGCCAGCAGTTTTCGACAGGGGCCCTACGAGCAGTACTTC. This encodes CASSFRQGPYEQYF.

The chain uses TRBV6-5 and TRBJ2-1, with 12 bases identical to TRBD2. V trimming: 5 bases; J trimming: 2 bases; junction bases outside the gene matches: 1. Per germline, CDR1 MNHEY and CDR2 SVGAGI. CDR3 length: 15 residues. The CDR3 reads CASSRTSGTYNEQFF. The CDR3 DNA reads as TGTGCCAGCAGTAGGACTAGCGGGACCTACAATGAGCAGTTCTTC.

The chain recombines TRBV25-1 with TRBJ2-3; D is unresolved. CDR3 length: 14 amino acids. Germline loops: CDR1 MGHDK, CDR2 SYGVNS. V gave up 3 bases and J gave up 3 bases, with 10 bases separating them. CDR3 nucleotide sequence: TGTGCCAGCAGTGACCTCTCCGCAACAGATACGCAGTATTTT. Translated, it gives CASSDLSATDTQYF.

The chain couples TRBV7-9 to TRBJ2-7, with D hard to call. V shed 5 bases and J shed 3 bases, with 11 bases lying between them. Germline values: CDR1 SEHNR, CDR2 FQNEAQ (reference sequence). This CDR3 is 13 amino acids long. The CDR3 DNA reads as TGTGCCAGCAGCCCCGGGTGGCACTACGAGCAGTACTTC. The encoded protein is CASSPGWHYEQYF.

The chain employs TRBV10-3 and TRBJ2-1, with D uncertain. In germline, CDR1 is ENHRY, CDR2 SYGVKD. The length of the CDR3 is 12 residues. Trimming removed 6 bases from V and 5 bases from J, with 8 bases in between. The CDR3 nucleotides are TGTGCCATCAGGGGGATTCACAATGAGCAGTTCTTC. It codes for CAIRGIHNEQFF.

The CDR3 spells CASSLGRGTEAFF. The CDR3 DNA follows: TGTGCCAGCAGCCTTGGACGGGGCACTGAAGCTTTCTTT. The genes are TRBV5-6 and TRBJ1-1, with D unclear. V lost 4 bases and J 4 bases, leaving 11 bases between the germline ends. The CDR3 is 13 amino acids. CDR1 and CDR2 from the germline V gene are SGHDT and YYEEEE.

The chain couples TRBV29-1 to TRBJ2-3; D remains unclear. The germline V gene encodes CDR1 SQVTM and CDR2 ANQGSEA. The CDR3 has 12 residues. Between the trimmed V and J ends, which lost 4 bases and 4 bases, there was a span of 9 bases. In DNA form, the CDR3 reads TGCAGCGTTGTACTACCCCCAGATACGCAGTATTTT. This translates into CSVVLPPDTQYF.

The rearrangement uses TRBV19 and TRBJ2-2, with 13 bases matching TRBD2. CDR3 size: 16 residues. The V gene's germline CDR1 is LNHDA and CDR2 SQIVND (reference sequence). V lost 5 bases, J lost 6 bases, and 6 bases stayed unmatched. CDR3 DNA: TGTGCCAGTAGTGGCGGACTAGCGGGAGACGCCGGGGAGCTGTTTTTT. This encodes CASSGGLAGDAGELFF.

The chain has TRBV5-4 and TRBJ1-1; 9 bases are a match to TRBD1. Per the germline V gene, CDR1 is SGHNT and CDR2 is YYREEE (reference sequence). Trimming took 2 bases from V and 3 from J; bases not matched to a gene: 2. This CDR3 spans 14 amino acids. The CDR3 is CASSFDRGDTEAFF. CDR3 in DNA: TGTGCCAGCAGCTTTGACAGGGGGGACACTGAAGCTTTCTTT.

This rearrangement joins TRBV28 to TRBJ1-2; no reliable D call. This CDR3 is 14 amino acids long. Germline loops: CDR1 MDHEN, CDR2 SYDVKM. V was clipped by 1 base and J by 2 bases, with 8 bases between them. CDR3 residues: CASSLLTTNYGYTF. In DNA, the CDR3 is TGTGCCAGCAGTTTATTGACAACCAACTATGGCTACACCTTC.

The CDR3, as DNA: TGTGCCAGCAGCTGGACCGGGACGGCCTACGAGCAGTACTTC. It codes for CASSWTGTAYEQYF. The gene calls are TRBV5-6 and TRBJ2-7; either TRBD1 or TRBD2 may fit D (5 bases each). Trimming stripped 3 bases from V and 2 bases from J, with 12 bases between. Germline V CDR1 and CDR2: SGHDT, YYEEEE. The CDR3 spans 14 residues.

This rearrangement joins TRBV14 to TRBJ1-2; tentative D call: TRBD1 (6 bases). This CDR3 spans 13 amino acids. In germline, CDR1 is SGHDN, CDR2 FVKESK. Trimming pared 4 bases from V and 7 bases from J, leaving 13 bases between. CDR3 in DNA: TGTGCCAGCAGCCCCCACAGGGAGAGTGGCTACACCTTC. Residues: CASSPHRESGYTF.

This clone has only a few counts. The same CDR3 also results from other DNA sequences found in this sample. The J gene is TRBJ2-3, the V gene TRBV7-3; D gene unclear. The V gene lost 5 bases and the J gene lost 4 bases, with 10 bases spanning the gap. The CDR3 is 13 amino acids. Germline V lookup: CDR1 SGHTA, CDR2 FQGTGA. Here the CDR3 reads CASSLIAADTQYF. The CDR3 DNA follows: TGTGCCAGCAGCCTAATAGCTGCAGATACGCAGTATTTT.

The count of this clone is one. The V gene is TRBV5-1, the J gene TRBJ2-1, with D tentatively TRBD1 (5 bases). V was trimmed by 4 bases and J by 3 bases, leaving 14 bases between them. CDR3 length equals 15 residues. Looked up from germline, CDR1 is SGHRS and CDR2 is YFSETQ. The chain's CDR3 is CASSRTNDGYNEQFF. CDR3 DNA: TGCGCCAGCAGCCGGACAAACGACGGCTACAATGAGCAGTTCTTC. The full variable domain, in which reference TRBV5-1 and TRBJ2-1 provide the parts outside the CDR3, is KAGVTQTPRYLIKTRGQQVTLSCSPISGHRSVSWYQQTPGQGLQFLFEYFSETQRNKGNFPGRFSGRQFSNSRSEMNVSTLELGDSALYLCASSRTNDGYNEQFFGPGTRLTVL.

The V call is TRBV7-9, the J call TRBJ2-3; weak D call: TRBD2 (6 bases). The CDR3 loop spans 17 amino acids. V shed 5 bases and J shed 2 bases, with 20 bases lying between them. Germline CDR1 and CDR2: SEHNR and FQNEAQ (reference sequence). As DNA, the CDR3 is TGTGCCAGCAGCCCTGGGGGGTGGGAGCGGAACACAGATACGCAGTATTTT. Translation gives CASSPGGWERNTDTQYF.